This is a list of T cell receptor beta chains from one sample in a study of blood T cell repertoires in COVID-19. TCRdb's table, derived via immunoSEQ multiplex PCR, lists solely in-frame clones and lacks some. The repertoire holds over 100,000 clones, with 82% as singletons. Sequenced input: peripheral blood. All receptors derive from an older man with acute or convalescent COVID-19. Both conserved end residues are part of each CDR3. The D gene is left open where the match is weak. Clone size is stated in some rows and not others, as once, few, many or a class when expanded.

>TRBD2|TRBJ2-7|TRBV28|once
TGTGCCAGCAGCCGACCTAGCGGGAGGGCTGGAGAGCAGTACTTC
CASSRPSGRAGEQYF
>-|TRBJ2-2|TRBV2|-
TGTGCCAGCAGTGGACAGAGAGGGAACACCGGGGAGCTGTTTTTT
CASSGQRGNTGELFF
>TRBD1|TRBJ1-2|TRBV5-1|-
TGCGCCAGCAGCTCAAACCAGGGGGATGGCTACACCTTC
CASSSNQGDGYTF
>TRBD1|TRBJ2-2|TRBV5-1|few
TGCGCCAGCAAAGAGGGGGCCGGTTTCGGGGAGCTGTTTTTT
CASKEGAGFGELFF
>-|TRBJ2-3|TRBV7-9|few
TGTGCCAGCAGCGCCAGGACTAAGGCAGATACGCAGTATTTT
CASSARTKADTQYF
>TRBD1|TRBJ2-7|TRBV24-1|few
TGTGCCACCAGTGATCCCTCTCGACAGGGCATCGAGCAGTACTTC
CATSDPSRQGIEQYF
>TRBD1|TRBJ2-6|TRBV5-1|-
TGCGCCAGCAGCAGGGGGACAGGGGACTCTGGGGCCAACGTCCTGACTTTC
CASSRGTGDSGANVLTF
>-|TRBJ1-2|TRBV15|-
TGTGCCACCAGCAGCGGGGGGGGATCAGGGCCCTTTGGCTACACCTTC
CATSSGGGSGPFGYTF
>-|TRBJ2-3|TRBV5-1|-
TGCGCCAGCAGCTTGAGCGTCTCGGCTAGCGGCACAGATACGCAGTATTTT
CASSLSVSASGTDTQYF
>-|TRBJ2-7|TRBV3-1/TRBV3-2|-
TGTGCCAGCAGCCAAGATTCAATAGGGGTTGGCGAGCAGTACTTC
CASSQDSIGVGEQYF
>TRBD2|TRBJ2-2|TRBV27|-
TGTGCCAGCACCGAGACTAGCGGGAAAGTGGCCGGGGAGCTGTTTTTT
CASTETSGKVAGELFF
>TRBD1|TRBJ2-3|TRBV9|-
TGTGCCAGCACGCGGGACAGGAGTACAGATACGCAGTATTTT
CASTRDRSTDTQYF
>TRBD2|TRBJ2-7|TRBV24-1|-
TGTGCCACCAGTGATTCTAGGACTAGCGGGAGCTACGAGCAGTACTTC
CATSDSRTSGSYEQYF
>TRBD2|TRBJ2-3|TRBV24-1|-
TGTGCCACCTCCCGAGCGGGGGGGACTAGCACAGATACGCAGTATTTT
CATSRAGGTSTDTQYF
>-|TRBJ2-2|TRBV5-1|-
TGCGCCAGCAGCTTGGCGGGGGTCAACACCGGGGAGCTGTTTTTT
CASSLAGVNTGELFF
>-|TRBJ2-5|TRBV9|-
TGTGCCAGCAGCGTAGGTAGGCGGCAAGAGACCCAGTACTTC
CASSVGRRQETQYF
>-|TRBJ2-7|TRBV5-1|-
TGCGCCAGCAGCCGAGGTACTCCCTACGAGCAGTACTTC
CASSRGTPYEQYF
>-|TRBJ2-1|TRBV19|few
TGTGCCAGTAGTATCTCCGGGAAACCGAGCGATGAGCAGTTCTTC
CASSISGKPSDEQFF
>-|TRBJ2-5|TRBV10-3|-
TGTGCCATCAGCTCCCAGGGGATTGGGGGGACCCAGTACTTC
CAISSQGIGGTQYF
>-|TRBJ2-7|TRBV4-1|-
TGCGCCAGCAGCCAAGACGAGCTAGCTTCCTACGAGCAGTACTTC
CASSQDELASYEQYF
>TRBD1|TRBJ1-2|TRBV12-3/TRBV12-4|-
TGTGCCAGCGTTACTGACAGGGGTGGAGGCTACACCTTC
CASVTDRGGGYTF
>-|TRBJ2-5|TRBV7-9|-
TGTGCCAGCAGCTCCCCGGTCCGGGGACACATAGGGGAGACCCAGTACTTC
CASSSPVRGHIGETQYF
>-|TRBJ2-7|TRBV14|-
TGTGCCAGCAGCCTGGTGGGCAACTACGAGCAGTACTTC
CASSLVGNYEQYF
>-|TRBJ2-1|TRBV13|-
TGTGCCAGCAGCTTAAACCTACAGGTGTACAATGAGCAGTTCTTC
CASSLNLQVYNEQFF
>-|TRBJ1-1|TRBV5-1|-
TGCGCCAGCAGCCGCGAGGGACAGAACACTGAAGCTTTCTTT
CASSREGQNTEAFF
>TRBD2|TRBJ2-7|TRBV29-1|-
TGCAGCGTTGAATCTGGCGGCGGGAGGGCCTACGAGCAGTACTTC
CSVESGGGRAYEQYF
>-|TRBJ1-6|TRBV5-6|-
TGTGCCAGCAGCTCGGGACTCATGGATTTTTCACCCCTCCACTTT
CASSSGLMDFSPLHF
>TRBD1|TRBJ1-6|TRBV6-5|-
TGTGCCAGCAGCAGACAGGGGGTAAATACTTCACCCCTCCACTTT
CASSRQGVNTSPLHF
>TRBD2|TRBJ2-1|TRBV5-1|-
TGCGCCAGCAGCCCGTCACCGGGGGGGCGTAAGAATGAGCAGTTCTTC
CASSPSPGGRKNEQFF
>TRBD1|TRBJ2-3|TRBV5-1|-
TGCGCCAGCAGCCCGGGACAGGGGACTGCGCAGTATTTT
CASSPGQGTAQYF
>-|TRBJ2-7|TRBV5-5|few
TGTGCCAGCAGCTTGCAGGTTGGTTCCTACGAGCAGTACTTC
CASSLQVGSYEQYF
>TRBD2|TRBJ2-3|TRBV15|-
TGTGCCACCAGCAGAGGGGGACTAGCGGGAGCGACAGATACGCAGTATTTT
CATSRGGLAGATDTQYF
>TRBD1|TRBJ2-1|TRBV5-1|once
TGCGCCAGCAGCAACCGGGACAGGGCAAATGAGCAGTTCTTC
CASSNRDRANEQFF
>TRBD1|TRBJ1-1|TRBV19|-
TGTGCCAGTACCTCCCGGACAGGGTGGACTGAAGCTTTCTTT
CASTSRTGWTEAFF
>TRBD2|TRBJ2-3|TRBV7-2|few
TGTGCCAGCAGCTTAACCCATCAGCGGGGGGGCACAGATACGCAGTATTTT
CASSLTHQRGGTDTQYF
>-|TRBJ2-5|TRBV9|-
TGTGCCAGCAGCGTAGGAGGGAGAGGAGAGACCCAGTACTTC
CASSVGGRGETQYF
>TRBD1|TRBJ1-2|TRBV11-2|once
TGTGCCAGCACCTTAGGCCCCGGGACAGGGAACTATGGCTACACCTTC
CASTLGPGTGNYGYTF
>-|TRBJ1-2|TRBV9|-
TGTGCCAGCAGCGTAGATGTCGGCTATGGCTACACCTTC
CASSVDVGYGYTF
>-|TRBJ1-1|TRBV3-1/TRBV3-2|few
TGTGCCAGCAGCCAACCTTCCAGGGGTTACACTGAAGCTTTCTTT
CASSQPSRGYTEAFF
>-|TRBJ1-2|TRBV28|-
TGTGCCAGCAGTGACAGCCCGACTAACTATGGCTACACCTTC
CASSDSPTNYGYTF
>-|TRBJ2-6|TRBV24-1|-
TGTGCCACCAGGGATACAGGGAACTCTGGGGCCAACGTCCTGACTTTC
CATRDTGNSGANVLTF
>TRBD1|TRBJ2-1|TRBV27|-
TGTGCCAGCAGTTTCTGGGGACAGGGGCAATACAATGAGCAGTTCTTC
CASSFWGQGQYNEQFF
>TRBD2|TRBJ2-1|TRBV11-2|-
TGTGCCAGCACCTTGGGCGGGGGAGCCTCCTACAATGAGCAGTTCTTC
CASTLGGGASYNEQFF
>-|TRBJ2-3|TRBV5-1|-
TGCGCCAGCAGCTTCGAGGAGACTAAGAACACAGATACGCAGTATTTT
CASSFEETKNTDTQYF
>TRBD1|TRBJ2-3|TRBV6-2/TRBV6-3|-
TGTGCCAGCAGTTATCAGGGGGCTAGCACAGATACGCAGTATTTT
CASSYQGASTDTQYF